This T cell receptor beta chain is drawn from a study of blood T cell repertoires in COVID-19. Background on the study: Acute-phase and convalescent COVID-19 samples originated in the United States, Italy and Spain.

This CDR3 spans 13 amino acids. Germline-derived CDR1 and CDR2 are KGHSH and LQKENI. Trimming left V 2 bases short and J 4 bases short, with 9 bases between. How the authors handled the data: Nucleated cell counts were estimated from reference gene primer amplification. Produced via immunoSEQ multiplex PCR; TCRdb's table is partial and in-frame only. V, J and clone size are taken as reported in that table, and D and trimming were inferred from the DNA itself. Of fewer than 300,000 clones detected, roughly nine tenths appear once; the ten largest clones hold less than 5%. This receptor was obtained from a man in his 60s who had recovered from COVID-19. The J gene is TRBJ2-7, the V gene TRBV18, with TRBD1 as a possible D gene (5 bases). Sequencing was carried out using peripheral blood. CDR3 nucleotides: TGTGCCAGCTCACCAACCTCAGGGTACGAGCAGTACTTC. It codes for CASSPTSGYEQYF.